This T cell receptor beta chain was found in a study of blood T cell repertoires in COVID-19. Study-level information: Acute and convalescent COVID-19 specimens originated in the United States, Italy and Spain. PBMCs, B-cell-depleted T cells, or T cells provided the cDNA or gDNA that made up the material.

Per the authors' pipeline: Amplified reference gene primers provided the basis for estimating nucleated cell counts. TCRdb's copy holds only in-frame clones and misses some; the assay was immunoSEQ multiplex PCR. V, J and clone size were drawn from that table, and D and trimming were deduced from the DNA. This table has about 110,000 clones, approximately 90% appearing once. The length of the CDR3 is 20 residues. Trimming removed 1 base from V and 2 bases from J; junction bases left unmatched: 11. Germline lookup yields CDR1 LNHNV and CDR2 YYDKDF (reference sequence). The sequence derives from a woman in her twenties or thirties with acute or convalescent COVID-19. The chain links TRBV15 to TRBJ2-1; 13 bases are shared with TRBD2. The sample comprised peripheral blood. CDR3 sequence reads: CATSRVRPGLAGRAYNEQFF. DNA for the CDR3: TGTGCCACCAGCAGAGTCAGGCCGGGACTAGCGGGACGGGCCTACAATGAGCAGTTCTTC.